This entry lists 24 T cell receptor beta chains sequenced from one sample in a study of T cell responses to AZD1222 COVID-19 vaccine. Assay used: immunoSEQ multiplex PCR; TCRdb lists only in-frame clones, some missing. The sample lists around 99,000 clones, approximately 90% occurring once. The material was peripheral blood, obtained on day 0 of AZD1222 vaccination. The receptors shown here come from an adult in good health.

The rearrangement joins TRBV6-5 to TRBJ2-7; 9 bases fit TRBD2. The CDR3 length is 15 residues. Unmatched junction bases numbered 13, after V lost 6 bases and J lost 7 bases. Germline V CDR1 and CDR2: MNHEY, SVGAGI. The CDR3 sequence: CASSLLGGGAKEQYF. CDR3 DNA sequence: TGTGCCAGCAGCCTACTGGGCGGGGGGGCCAAAGAGCAGTACTTC.

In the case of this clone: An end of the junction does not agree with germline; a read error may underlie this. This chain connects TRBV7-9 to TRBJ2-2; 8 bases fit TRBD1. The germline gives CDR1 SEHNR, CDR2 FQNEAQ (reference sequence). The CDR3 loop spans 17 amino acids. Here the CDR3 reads CASSLAPGQGNTGELFF. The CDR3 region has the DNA TGTGCCAGCAGCTTAGCGCCCGGACAGGGAAACACTGGGGAGCTGTTTTTT.

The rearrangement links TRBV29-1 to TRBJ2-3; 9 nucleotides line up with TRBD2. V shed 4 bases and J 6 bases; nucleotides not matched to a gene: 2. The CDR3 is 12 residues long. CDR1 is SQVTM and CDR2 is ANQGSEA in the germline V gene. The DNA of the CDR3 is TGCAGCGTTGGCGGGGGGGCGGATACGCAGTATTTT. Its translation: CSVGGGADTQYF.

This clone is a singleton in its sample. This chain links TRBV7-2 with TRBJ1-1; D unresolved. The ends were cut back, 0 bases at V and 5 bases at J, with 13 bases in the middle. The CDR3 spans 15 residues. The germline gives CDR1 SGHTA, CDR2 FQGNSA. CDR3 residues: CASSLARGLETEAFF. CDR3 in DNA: TGTGCCAGCAGCTTAGCTCGAGGTTTGGAGACTGAAGCTTTCTTT.

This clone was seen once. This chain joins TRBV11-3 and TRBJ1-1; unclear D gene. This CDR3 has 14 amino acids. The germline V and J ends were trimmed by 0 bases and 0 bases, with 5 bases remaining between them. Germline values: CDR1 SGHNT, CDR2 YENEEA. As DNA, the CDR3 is TGTGCCAGCAGCTTAGAGGGGATGAACACTGAAGCTTTCTTT. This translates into CASSLEGMNTEAFF. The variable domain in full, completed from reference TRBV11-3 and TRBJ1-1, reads EAGVVQSPRYKIIEKKQPVAFWCNPISGHNTLYWYLQNLGQGPELLIRYENEEAVDDSQLPKDRFSAERLKGVDSTLKIQPAELGDSAVYLCASSLEGMNTEAFFGQGTRLTVV.

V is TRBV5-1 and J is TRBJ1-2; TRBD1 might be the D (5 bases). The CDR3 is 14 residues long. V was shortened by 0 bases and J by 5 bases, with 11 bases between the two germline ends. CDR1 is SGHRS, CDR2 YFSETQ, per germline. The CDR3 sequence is CASSLDQGGYGYTF. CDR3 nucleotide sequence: TGCGCCAGCAGCTTGGATCAGGGCGGATATGGCTACACCTTC.

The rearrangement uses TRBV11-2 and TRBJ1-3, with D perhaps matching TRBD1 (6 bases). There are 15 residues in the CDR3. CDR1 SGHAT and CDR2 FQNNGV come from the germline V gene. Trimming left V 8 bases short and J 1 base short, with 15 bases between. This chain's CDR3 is CASGLPGASGNTIYF. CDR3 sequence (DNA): TGTGCCAGCGGTTTACCGGGGGCGTCTGGAAACACCATATATTTT.

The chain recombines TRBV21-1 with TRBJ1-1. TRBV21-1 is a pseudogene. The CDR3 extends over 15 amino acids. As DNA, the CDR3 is TGTGCCAGCAGCAATGACCCGACGGAGAACACTGAAGCTTTCTTT. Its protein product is CASSNDPTENTEAFF.

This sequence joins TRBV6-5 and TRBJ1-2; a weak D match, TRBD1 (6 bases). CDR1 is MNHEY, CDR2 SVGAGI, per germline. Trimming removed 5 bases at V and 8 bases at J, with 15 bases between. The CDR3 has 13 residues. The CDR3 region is CASSNLQGRGYTF. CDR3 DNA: TGTGCCAGCAGTAACCTACAGGGACGGGGCTACACCTTC.

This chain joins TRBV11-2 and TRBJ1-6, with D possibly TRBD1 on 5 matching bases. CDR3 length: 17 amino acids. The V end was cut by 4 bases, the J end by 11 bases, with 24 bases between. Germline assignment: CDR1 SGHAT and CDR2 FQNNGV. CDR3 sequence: CASSSPRRGLGGAPLHF. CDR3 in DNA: TGTGCCAGCAGCTCGCCACGGAGGGGCCTGGGCGGGGCACCCCTCCACTTT.

In nucleotides, the CDR3 is TGTGCCAGCAGCTTCGGGGCGCGGGGGCCAGGTGGGGAGCAGTTCTTC. Translation gives CASSFGARGPGGEQFF. The chain has TRBV7-2 and TRBJ2-1; D may be TRBD2 (7 bases). Trimming stripped 3 bases from V and 10 bases from J, with 22 bases between. The CDR3 is made up of 16 amino acids. Per germline, CDR1 SGHTA and CDR2 FQGNSA.

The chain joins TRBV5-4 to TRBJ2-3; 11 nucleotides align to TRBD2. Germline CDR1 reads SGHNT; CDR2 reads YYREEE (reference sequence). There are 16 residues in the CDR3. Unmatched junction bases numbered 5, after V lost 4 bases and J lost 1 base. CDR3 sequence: CASSPLAGGRTDTQYF. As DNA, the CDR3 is TGTGCCAGCAGCCCCTTAGCGGGGGGGCGCACAGATACGCAGTATTTT.

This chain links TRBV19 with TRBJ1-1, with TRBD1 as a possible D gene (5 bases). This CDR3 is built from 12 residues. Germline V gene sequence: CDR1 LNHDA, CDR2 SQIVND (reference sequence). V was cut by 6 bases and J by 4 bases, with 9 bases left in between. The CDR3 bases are TGTGCCAGTAGAAGTGGGGGCACTGAAGCTTTCTTT. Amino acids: CASRSGGTEAFF.

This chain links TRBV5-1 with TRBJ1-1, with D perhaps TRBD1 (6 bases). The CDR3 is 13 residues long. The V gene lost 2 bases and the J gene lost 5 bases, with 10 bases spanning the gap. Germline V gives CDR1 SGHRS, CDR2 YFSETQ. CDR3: CASSFKGGTEAFF. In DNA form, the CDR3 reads TGCGCCAGCAGCTTCAAAGGGGGGACTGAAGCTTTCTTT. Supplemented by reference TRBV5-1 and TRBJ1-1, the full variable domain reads KAGVTQTPRYLIKTRGQQVTLSCSPISGHRSVSWYQQTPGQGLQFLFEYFSETQRNKGNFPGRFSGRQFSNSRSEMNVSTLELGDSALYLCASSFKGGTEAFFGQGTRLTVV.

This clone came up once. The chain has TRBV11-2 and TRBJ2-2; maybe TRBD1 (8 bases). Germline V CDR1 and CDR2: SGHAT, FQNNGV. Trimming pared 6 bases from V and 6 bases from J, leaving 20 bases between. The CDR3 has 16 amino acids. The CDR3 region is CASRPGGGSNSGELFF. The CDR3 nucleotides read TGTGCCAGCAGACCAGGGGGCGGGAGTAACTCCGGGGAGCTGTTTTTT. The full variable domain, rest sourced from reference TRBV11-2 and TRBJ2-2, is EAGVAQSPRYKIIEKRQSVAFWCNPISGHATLYWYQQILGQGPKLLIQFQNNGVVDDSQLPKDRFSAERLKGVDSTLKIQPAKLEDSAVYLCASRPGGGSNSGELFFGEGSRLTVL.

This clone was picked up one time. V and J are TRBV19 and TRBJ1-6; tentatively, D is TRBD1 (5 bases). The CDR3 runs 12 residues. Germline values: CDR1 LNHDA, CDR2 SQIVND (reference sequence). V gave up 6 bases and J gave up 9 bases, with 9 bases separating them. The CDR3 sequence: CASSSGGSPLHF. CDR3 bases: TGTGCCAGTAGCTCCGGGGGTTCACCCCTCCACTTT.

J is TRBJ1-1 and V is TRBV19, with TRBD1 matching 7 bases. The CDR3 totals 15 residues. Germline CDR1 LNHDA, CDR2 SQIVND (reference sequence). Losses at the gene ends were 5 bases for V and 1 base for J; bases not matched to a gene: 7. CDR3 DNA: TGTGCCAGTAGTCCTACAGGGGTTAGGAACACTGAAGCTTTCTTT. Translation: CASSPTGVRNTEAFF.

In DNA form, the CDR3 reads TGTGCCAGCAGCTCCGGACAGGGGGGGACCCAGTACTTC. This gives the protein CASSSGQGGTQYF. V usage is TRBV7-3 and J usage is TRBJ2-5, with 10 bases lining up with TRBD1. This CDR3 region has 13 residues. V dropped 4 bases and J dropped 7; count of bases not matched to a gene: 3. Germline assignment: CDR1 SGHTA and CDR2 FQGTGA.

The CDR3 DNA follows: TGTGCCAGTACTCGGGGACAAACCCCCTGGGCTGCTGAAGCTTTCTTT. Protein product: CASTRGQTPWAAEAFF. The J gene is TRBJ1-1, the V gene TRBV19; D may be TRBD1 (6 bases). CDR1 is LNHDA, CDR2 SQIVND, per germline (reference sequence). The CDR3 is made up of 16 amino acids. Deletions cut 7 bases from V and 6 bases from J, with 24 bases between.

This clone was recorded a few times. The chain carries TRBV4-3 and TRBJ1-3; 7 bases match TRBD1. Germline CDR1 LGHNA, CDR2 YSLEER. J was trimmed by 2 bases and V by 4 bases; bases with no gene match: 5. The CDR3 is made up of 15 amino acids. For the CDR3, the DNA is TGCGCCAGCAGCCTAAAAGGGGGCCCTGGAAACACCATATATTTT. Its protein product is CASSLKGGPGNTIYF.

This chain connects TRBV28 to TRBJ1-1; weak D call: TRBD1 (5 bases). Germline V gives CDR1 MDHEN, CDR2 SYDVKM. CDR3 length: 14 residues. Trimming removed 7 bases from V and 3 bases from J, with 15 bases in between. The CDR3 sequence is CASISTGLYTEAFF. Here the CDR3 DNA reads TGTGCCAGCATCTCAACGGGACTGTACACTGAAGCTTTCTTT.

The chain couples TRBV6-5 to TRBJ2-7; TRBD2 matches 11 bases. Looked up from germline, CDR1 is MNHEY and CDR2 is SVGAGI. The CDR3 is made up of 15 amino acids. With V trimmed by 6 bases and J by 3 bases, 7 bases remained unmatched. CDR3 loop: CASSLAGGPNYEQYF. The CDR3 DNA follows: TGTGCCAGCAGCTTAGCGGGAGGGCCCAACTACGAGCAGTACTTC.

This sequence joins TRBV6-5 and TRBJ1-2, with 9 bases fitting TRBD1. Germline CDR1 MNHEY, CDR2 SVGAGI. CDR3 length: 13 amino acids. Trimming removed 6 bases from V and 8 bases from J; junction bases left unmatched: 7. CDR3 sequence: CASRLQGAPGYTF. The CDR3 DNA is TGTGCCAGCAGACTACAGGGGGCCCCCGGCTACACCTTC.

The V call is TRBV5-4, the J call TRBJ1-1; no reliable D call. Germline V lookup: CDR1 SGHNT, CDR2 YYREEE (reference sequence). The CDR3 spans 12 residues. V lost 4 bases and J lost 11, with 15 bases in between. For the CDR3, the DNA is TGTGCCAGCAGCCAGAAGGGTTCTTGGGCTTTCTTT. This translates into CASSQKGSWAFF.